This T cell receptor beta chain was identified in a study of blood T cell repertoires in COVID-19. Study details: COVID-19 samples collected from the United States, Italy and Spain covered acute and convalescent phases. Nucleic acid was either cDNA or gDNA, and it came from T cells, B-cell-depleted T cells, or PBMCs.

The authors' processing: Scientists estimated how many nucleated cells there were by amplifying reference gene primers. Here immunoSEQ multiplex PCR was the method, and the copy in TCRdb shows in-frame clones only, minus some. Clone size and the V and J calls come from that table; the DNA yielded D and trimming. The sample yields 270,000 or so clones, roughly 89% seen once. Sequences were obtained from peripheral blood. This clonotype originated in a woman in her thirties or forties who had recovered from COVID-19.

The CDR3: CATSRTSGNNNEQFF. The CDR3 bases are TGTGCCACCAGCAGAACTAGCGGGAACAACAATGAGCAGTTCTTC. The chain carries TRBV15 and TRBJ2-1; 10 nucleotides align to TRBD2. The V segment lost 2 bases and the J segment 5 bases; nucleotides outside the gene matches: 3. Germline V gene data show CDR1 as LNHNV and CDR2 as YYDKDF (reference sequence). The CDR3 is 15 residues long.